The rows below give T cell receptor beta chains drawn from one sample of a study of OX40 agonist ivuxolimab in advanced cancers. Clones were sequenced by immunoSEQ multiplex PCR, and TCRdb holds only the in-frame ones, with some missing. In the table there are roughly 69,000 clones, approximately 84% of which are singletons. The specimen was CD4+ or CD8+ T cells sorted from blood, collected in a trial of the OX40 agonist ivuxolimab. These TCRs come from an adult with an advanced solid tumor such as melanoma, head and neck, liver or kidney cancer. CDR3s include the opening cysteine and the closing phenylalanine or tryptophan. Fields, in order: D gene, clone size, J gene, V gene, CDR3 DNA, CDR3 protein. D genes are given only for firm matches. Not every row has a clone size; where given, it reads once, few, many or a size class.

D: TRBD2; size: NA; J: TRBJ2-1; V: TRBV9; DNA: TGTGCCAGCAGCGTTCGCCTAGCGGGGGGCCCCAATGAGCAGTTCTTC; CDR3: CASSVRLAGGPNEQFF
D: NA; size: NA; J: TRBJ1-2; V: TRBV11-2; DNA: TGTGCCAGCAGCTTAGATGGTATGAGATATGGCTACACCTTC; CDR3: CASSLDGMRYGYTF
D: NA; size: NA; J: TRBJ1-1; V: TRBV18; DNA: TGTGCCAGCTCACCACGGGACGGGATGAACACTGAAGCTTTCTTT; CDR3: CASSPRDGMNTEAFF
D: NA; size: once; J: TRBJ2-1; V: TRBV30; DNA: TGTGCCTGGAGTGCCCAGGGCCCAAGGGATGAGCAGTTCTTC; CDR3: CAWSAQGPRDEQFF
D: NA; size: NA; J: TRBJ2-7; V: TRBV28; DNA: TGTGCCACCCACCCGCCCGGGGGCGGGGGCTCCTACGAGCAGTACTTC; CDR3: CATHPPGGGGSYEQYF
D: NA; size: few; J: TRBJ2-7; V: TRBV30; DNA: TGTGCCACTGAGGACCGGAGCGTGGACGAGCAGTACTTC; CDR3: CATEDRSVDEQYF
D: NA; size: NA; J: TRBJ1-2; V: TRBV5-1; DNA: TGCGCCAGCAGCGGGGACGTCGGTGGCTACACCTTC; CDR3: CASSGDVGGYTF
D: NA; size: NA; J: TRBJ1-2; V: TRBV5-4; DNA: TGTGCCAGCAGCTTGGGGGGGGCGGTTATATATGGCTACACCTTC; CDR3: CASSLGGAVIYGYTF
D: TRBD1; size: NA; J: TRBJ1-4; V: TRBV4-3; DNA: TGCGCCAGCAGCCAATGGAACAGGGGAGGCGAAAAACTGTTTTTT; CDR3: CASSQWNRGGEKLFF
D: NA; size: NA; J: TRBJ2-2; V: TRBV19; DNA: TGTGCCAGTAGTAGAGTGTCCAAGGCCGGGGAGCTGTTTTTT; CDR3: CASSRVSKAGELFF
D: NA; size: few; J: TRBJ2-1; V: TRBV11-2; DNA: TGTGCCAGCAGTAGGACAGCTGAGAATGAGCAGTTCTTC; CDR3: CASSRTAENEQFF
D: NA; size: once; J: TRBJ2-5; V: TRBV4-3; DNA: TGCGCCAGCAGCCAAGAATCTGCGGGACTGGCCATCGCCGAGACCCAGTACTTC; CDR3: CASSQESAGLAIAETQYF
D: NA; size: NA; J: TRBJ1-6; V: TRBV4-3; DNA: TGCGCCAGCAGCCAAGATGCAGGGAGTGTACCCCTCCACTTT; CDR3: CASSQDAGSVPLHF
D: NA; size: NA; J: TRBJ1-1; V: TRBV27; DNA: TGTGCCAGCAGTTTTAGGGGACTGAGGACTGAAGCTTTCTTT; CDR3: CASSFRGLRTEAFF
D: NA; size: NA; J: TRBJ1-1; V: TRBV7-3; DNA: TGTGCCAGCAGCTCAAGGTGGGAAGCTTTCTTT; CDR3: CASSSRWEAFF
D: NA; size: NA; J: TRBJ2-2; V: TRBV7-9; DNA: TGTGCCAGCAGCTCCCACGGAGGGACCGGGGAGCTGTTTTTT; CDR3: CASSSHGGTGELFF
D: NA; size: few; J: TRBJ2-5; V: TRBV27; DNA: TGTGCCAGCAGTCCGCCGTACCAAGAGACCCAGTACTTC; CDR3: CASSPPYQETQYF
D: TRBD1; size: NA; J: TRBJ2-1; V: TRBV2; DNA: TGTGCCAGCGGATGGGACAGGGGCTCAAATGAGCAGTTCTTC; CDR3: CASGWDRGSNEQFF
D: TRBD1; size: NA; J: TRBJ2-2; V: TRBV11-2; DNA: TGTGCCAGCAGCTTAGGCCCAGACAGGGGGCCCGGGGAGCTGTTTTTT; CDR3: CASSLGPDRGPGELFF
D: TRBD2; size: NA; J: TRBJ2-7; V: TRBV4-3; DNA: TGCGCCAGCAGCCAAGGTCCTTTAGCGGGAGGCTACGAGCAGTACTTC; CDR3: CASSQGPLAGGYEQYF
D: TRBD1; size: medium-sized; J: TRBJ1-2; V: TRBV19; DNA: TGTGCCAGTAGTCCTTTGGACAGGGGTCCTGGCTACACCTTC; CDR3: CASSPLDRGPGYTF
D: TRBD1; size: few; J: TRBJ1-6; V: TRBV10-3; DNA: TGTGCCATCGTACGGGACAGGGCTTCACCCCTCCACTTT; CDR3: CAIVRDRASPLHF
D: NA; size: NA; J: TRBJ2-7; V: TRBV6-6; DNA: TGTGCCAGCAGTCGTTCTAATGGCGAGCAGTACTTC; CDR3: CASSRSNGEQYF
D: TRBD2; size: NA; J: TRBJ2-7; V: TRBV7-2; DNA: TGTGCCAGCAGCTTAAGGGTGCCGGGACTAGCGGGATACTACGAGCAGTACTTC; CDR3: CASSLRVPGLAGYYEQYF
D: TRBD1; size: NA; J: TRBJ1-5; V: TRBV27; DNA: TGTGCCAGCAGTACAGGGGAGGGTCAGCCCCAGCATTTT; CDR3: CASSTGEGQPQHF
D: NA; size: few; J: TRBJ1-5; V: TRBV6-5; DNA: TGTGCCAGCGGGTTACAGAATAGCAATCAGCCCCAGCATTTT; CDR3: CASGLQNSNQPQHF
D: TRBD1; size: NA; J: TRBJ1-3; V: TRBV28; DNA: TGTGCCAGCAGCCCGGGACAGGGAAACACCATATATTTT; CDR3: CASSPGQGNTIYF
D: TRBD1; size: NA; J: TRBJ2-1; V: TRBV7-3; DNA: TGTGCCAGCAGCCCGGGACAGAGGTACAATGAGCAGTTCTTC; CDR3: CASSPGQRYNEQFF
D: NA; size: few; J: TRBJ1-2; V: TRBV28; DNA: TGTGCCACCATGAATAACTATGGCTACACCTTC; CDR3: CATMNNYGYTF